This paragraph reports one TCR beta chain. Its target is unknown. Then a second PCR, running about 6 to 12 cycles, was carried out with a sample-barcoded 5' primer and a J-beta primer mix. Each cDNA molecule received a tag from a template-switch adaptor that had 12 random nucleotides. TCRdb passed the 5' RACE reads through MiXCR, listing each CDR3 protein once. The profile shows hundreds of thousands of distinct CDR3 sequences, roughly two fifths of them singletons. After removal of 3 bases from V and 1 base from J, the junction contained 1 base not matched to a gene. This CDR3 spans 15 amino acids. Germline CDR1 reads SGHTA; CDR2 reads FQGNSA. The source of the sample is a study of blood T cells in healthy people across ages. Study observations and caveats: Naive CD4+ cells and diversity were both higher in long-lived donors than in aged donors. Unsorted PBMCs blocked a conclusive comparison of naive and antigen-experienced cells.

Sequences were obtained from blood. This rearrangement joins TRBV7-2 to TRBJ2-2, with 8 bases identical to TRBD2. The receptor comes from a man older than 75 in good health. In DNA, the CDR3 is TGTGCCAGCAGCTTTACTAGCGGGAACACCGGGGAGCTGTTTTTT. Amino acid sequence: CASSFTSGNTGELFF.